These 21 T cell receptor beta chains share one sample of origin, sequenced in a study of human T cells and chemical hapten exposure. TCRdb called the RACE reads again in MiXCR, with one record for every CDR3 protein. Of 360,000 or so distinct CDR3 sequences in the sample, roughly 6.3% were seen once. Time point indicated: patch test 2, 6 weeks after DPC sensitization. Treatment described: therapeutic diphenylcyclopropenone sensitization with weekly scalp DPC. The sequencing used whole blood, collected in connection with sensitization to the hapten diphenylcyclopropenone (DPC). All receptors come from a woman younger than 30 with alopecia areata. Some clones in this sample may be carry-over from other donors' samples.

In this sample, this clonotype turned up a few times. The V call is TRBV25-1, the J call TRBJ2-3, with 7 bases fitting TRBD2. Trimming cost V 1 base and J 5 bases; bases outside gene matches: 9. This CDR3 is built from 16 residues. From germline, CDR1 is MGHDK and CDR2 SYGVNS. The CDR3 protein is CASSEWERGLGDTQYF. The CDR3 coding sequence is TGTGCCAGCAGTGAATGGGAGCGGGGCCTGGGAGATACGCAGTATTTT. Variable domain in full (rest from reference TRBV25-1 and TRBJ2-3): EADIYQTPRYLVIGTGKKITLECSQTMGHDKMYWYQQDPGMELHLIHYSYGVNSTEKGDLSSESTVSRIRTEHFPLTLESARPSHTSQYLCASSEWERGLGDTQYFGPGTRLTVL.

This clonotype appeared a few times. The chain joins TRBV7-2 to TRBJ2-4; no definite D call. This CDR3 contains 16 residues. The V and J ends lost 0 bases and 0 bases respectively, with 9 bases between them. Germline CDR1 SGHTA, CDR2 FQGNSA. The CDR3 spells CASSLARSLAKNIQYF. The DNA of the CDR3 is TGTGCCAGCAGCTTAGCGAGATCTCTAGCCAAAAACATTCAGTACTTC.

This rearrangement joins TRBV27 to TRBJ2-7; TRBD1 aligns across 11 bases. J was trimmed by 3 bases and V by 5 bases; bases with no gene match: 6. The CDR3 is made up of 15 amino acids. Germline assignment: CDR1 MNHEY and CDR2 SMNVEV (reference sequence). The CDR3 sequence: CASSDFGTGGYEQYF. CDR3 sequence (DNA): TGTGCCAGCAGTGATTTCGGGACAGGGGGCTACGAGCAGTACTTC.

At least ten counts were recorded for this clonotype. J is TRBJ1-2 and V is TRBV6-5; D is unresolved. CDR3 size: 14 residues. Trimming took off 0 bases at V and 2 bases at J, with 7 bases between the two ends. Germline-derived CDR1 and CDR2 are MNHEY and SVGAGI. DNA of the CDR3: TGTGCCAGCAGTTACTCGAGTCCCAACTATGGCTACACCTTC. Amino acids: CASSYSSPNYGYTF.

CDR3 loop: CASSTPTVDSGGGDGTEAFF. The CDR3 DNA follows: TGTGCCAGCAGCACCCCAACGGTGGATTCAGGGGGCGGTGATGGCACTGAAGCTTTCTTT. This chain uses TRBV21-1 with TRBJ1-1; the table's D call, TRBD1, was not checked against the DNA. TRBV21-1 has pseudogene status. The CDR3 consists of 20 residues.

This clonotype was picked up many times. The V and J genes are TRBV12-3 or TRBV12-4 and TRBJ2-1, with 8 positions matching TRBD1. V was pared by 4 bases and J by 7 bases, with 9 bases of the junction left unmatched. The CDR3 spans 15 residues. CDR3 residues: CASSSFGTGLNEQFF. CDR3 nucleotides: TGTGCCAGCAGTTCTTTTGGGACAGGTTTGAATGAGCAGTTCTTC.

This clonotype was seen at least ten times. The chain recombines TRBV6-5 with TRBJ1-4; weak D call: TRBD1 (6 bases). Germline-derived CDR1 and CDR2 are MNHEY and SVGAGI. Trimming took off 6 bases at V and 4 bases at J, with 15 bases between the two ends. The CDR3 covers 15 residues. CDR3: CASSLSRTDNEKLFF. The CDR3 region has the DNA TGTGCCAGCAGCCTCTCGCGGACAGATAATGAAAAACTGTTTTTT.

The CDR3 DNA reads TGTGCCAGCAGTTCCCTGGGGGCGGGGGCCAGCACAGATACGCAGTATTTT. This sequence encodes CASSSLGAGASTDTQYF. The rearrangement links TRBV6-1 to TRBJ2-3, with TRBD2 as a possible D gene (7 bases). The CDR3 has 17 residues. Looked up from germline, CDR1 is MNHNS and CDR2 is SASEGT. V shed 5 bases and J shed 0 bases, with 18 bases lying between them.

This clonotype was picked up a small number of times. V gene TRBV18 combines with J gene TRBJ1-3; D is possibly TRBD1 (6 bases). CDR3 size: 18 residues. Germline V gene lookup returns CDR1 KGHSH and CDR2 LQKENI. The V end was cut by 3 bases, the J end by 3 bases, with 21 bases between. CDR3 nucleotide sequence: TGTGCCAGCTCACCCAATATCAAGCGGGACACATATGGAAACACCATATATTTT. Its protein is CASSPNIKRDTYGNTIYF.

This clonotype was counted once. The chain has TRBV11-2 and TRBJ2-5; D gene uncertain. Germline V CDR1 and CDR2: SGHAT, FQNNGV. Trimming removed 5 bases at V and 9 bases at J, with 19 bases between. The CDR3 runs to 14 residues. The CDR3 nucleotides read TGTGCCAGCAGCGCGAGCCGGACCCAAGTTGCCCAGTACTTC. Protein: CASSASRTQVAQYF.

J is TRBJ1-2 and V is TRBV7-8, with D maybe TRBD1 (6 bases). In germline, CDR1 is SGHVS, CDR2 FQNEAQ. Deletions cut 5 bases from V and 2 bases from J, with 15 bases between. The CDR3 has 15 amino acids. CDR3 amino acids: CASSAYRVSNYGYTF. The CDR3 nucleotides are TGTGCCAGCAGCGCTTACAGGGTTAGCAACTATGGCTACACCTTC.

This clonotype was observed many times. The chain combines TRBV4-3 with TRBJ2-7, with 7 bases identical to TRBD1. The CDR3 contains 15 residues. Germline assignment: CDR1 LGHNA and CDR2 YSLEER. V shed 3 bases, J shed 2 bases, and the junction held 7 bases outside the gene matches. The CDR3 sequence: CASSQTHGTAYEQYF. CDR3 nucleotides: TGCGCCAGCAGCCAGACCCACGGGACAGCCTACGAGCAGTACTTC.

This chain joins TRBV6-6 and TRBJ1-6; possible D gene TRBD1, 6 bases. The CDR3 contains 13 residues. The germline V gene has CDR1 MNHNY and CDR2 SVGAGI (reference sequence). V lost 5 bases and J lost 14, with 16 bases in between. DNA of the CDR3: TGTGCCAGCAGTATAGACACCCACAGGGCCCTCCACTTT. Translating gives CASSIDTHRALHF.

This clonotype has just a few counts. The rearrangement joins TRBV23-1 to TRBJ2-7; TRBD1 aligns across 9 bases. TRBV23-1 has ORF status, its function being uncertain. Trimming at V came to 4 bases and at J to 0 bases, leaving 7 bases not matched to a gene. This CDR3 region has 16 residues. The CDR3 DNA reads as TGCGCCAGCAGTCCCGGTTCGGACAGGGGCTCCTACGAGCAGTACTTC. Residues: CASSPGSDRGSYEQYF.

This sequence joins TRBV6-2 or TRBV6-3 and TRBJ1-2, with TRBD1 as a possible D gene (6 bases). There are 13 residues in the CDR3. CDR1 MNHEY and CDR2 SVGEGT come from the germline V gene. Trimming removed 6 bases at V and 8 bases at J, with 16 bases between. CDR3 protein: CASSSDRIGGYTF. The CDR3, as DNA: TGTGCCAGCAGCTCCGACAGGATTGGAGGCTACACCTTC.

This clonotype has a count of ten or more. The rearrangement joins TRBV4-2 to TRBJ2-2; D is perhaps TRBD1 or TRBD2 (5 bases each). The CDR3 consists of 19 residues. The V gene lost 1 base and the J gene lost 6 bases, with 24 bases spanning the gap. Germline CDR1 and CDR2: LGHNA and YNFKEQ. CDR3 loop: CASSQGRRGPEGTPGELFF. CDR3 coding DNA: TGTGCCAGCAGCCAAGGACGACGGGGACCCGAGGGAACACCCGGGGAGCTGTTTTTT.

This clonotype was observed a few times. The chain employs TRBV9 and TRBJ2-3, with D possibly matching TRBD1 (6 bases). V gave up 1 base and J gave up 0 bases, with 12 bases separating them. The CDR3 has 16 amino acids. The germline V gene has CDR1 SGDLS and CDR2 YYNGEE. CDR3 region: CASSVRGTTSTDTQYF. CDR3 bases: TGTGCCAGCAGCGTAAGGGGGACAACTAGCACAGATACGCAGTATTTT.

The chain links TRBV20-1 to TRBJ2-2, with no clear D. The CDR3 is made up of 11 amino acids. Trimming removed 2 bases at V and 14 bases at J, with 12 bases between. Germline loops: CDR1 DFQATT, CDR2 SNEGSKA (reference sequence). The CDR3 DNA sequence: TGCAGTGCTAGAAATACCGGGCCCCTGTTTTTT. Translation gives CSARNTGPLFF.

The chain couples TRBV4-2 to TRBJ2-1; 9 bases fit TRBD2. There are 16 residues in the CDR3. Germline CDR1 and CDR2: LGHNA and YNFKEQ. V gave up 4 bases and J gave up 8 bases; unmatched junction bases: 12. CDR3 in amino acids: CASSLFRGGGGDEQFF. In nucleotides, the CDR3 is TGTGCCAGCAGCCTCTTTCGCGGGGGGGGCGGAGATGAGCAGTTCTTC.

The V call is TRBV29-1, the J call TRBJ2-7; 10 bases map to TRBD2. The CDR3 consists of 16 residues. With V trimmed by 0 bases and J by 2 bases, 7 bases remained unmatched. The germline gives CDR1 SQVTM, CDR2 ANQGSEA. DNA for the CDR3: TGCAGCGTTGAAGACACTTCTAGCGGGGGCCCCTACGAGCAGTACTTC. Protein product: CSVEDTSSGGPYEQYF.

The chain combines TRBV29-1 with TRBJ1-1, with D unclear. The germline V gene has CDR1 SQVTM and CDR2 ANQGSEA. The CDR3 length is 13 residues. The V end lost 5 bases, the J end lost 1 base, and 11 bases lay between the germline ends. The DNA of the CDR3 is TGCAGCGTTTACTCAGACACGAACACTGAAGCTTTCTTT. It encodes CSVYSDTNTEAFF.